This is a list of T cell receptor beta chains from one sample in a study of CD8 T cells in Susac syndrome. One entry per CDR3 protein, called by TCRdb with MiXCR from the immunoSEQ multiplex PCR reads. Seen here are about 160,000 distinct CDR3 sequences, around 93% observed once, and the top ten hold roughly 0.13%. The sequenced sample consisted of CD4+ T cells from PBMCs. These receptors came from a human donor in good health. CDR3s include the opening cysteine and the closing phenylalanine or tryptophan. Each record gives: clone size, V gene, D gene, J gene, CDR3 DNA, CDR3 protein. A D gene is named only where the DNA matches it firmly. The size of a clone is reported for some rows only, either as once, few or many, or as a class for expanded clones.

.	TRBV6-5	.	TRBJ1-6	TGTGCCAGCAGTTACTCGAGACAGGAAAACTATAATTCACCCCTCCACTTT	CASSYSRQENYNSPLHF
few	TRBV5-1	.	TRBJ2-4	TGCGCCAGCAGCTTGAGAGGGACTTCGAACATTCAGTACTTC	CASSLRGTSNIQYF
once	TRBV7-8	.	TRBJ1-1	TGTGCCAGCAGCTTAGCAGGGGGGACCACTGAAGCTTTCTTT	CASSLAGGTTEAFF
.	TRBV6-5	.	TRBJ1-3	TGTGCCAAGGGGGTTGGCACCAACTCTGGAAACACCATATATTTT	CAKGVGTNSGNTIYF
.	TRBV3-1	.	TRBJ2-4	TGTGCCAGCAGCCCCAGGGCCCTCACCGGAGGGAACATTCAGTACTTC	CASSPRALTGGNIQYF
.	TRBV18	.	TRBJ2-3	TGTGCCAGCTCCCGAAGGACAGATACGCAGTATTTT	CASSRRTDTQYF
.	TRBV6-1	.	TRBJ2-2	TGTGCCAGCAGTCCGGCCGGGACAACGAACACCGGGGAGCTGTTTTTT	CASSPAGTTNTGELFF
.	TRBV4-1	.	TRBJ1-4	TGCGCCAGCAGCCAAGGATGGGGTATGATTGAAAAACTGTTTTTT	CASSQGWGMIEKLFF
.	TRBV6-1	.	TRBJ2-7	TGTGCCAGCAGTGATCACGGATACGAGCAGTACTTC	CASSDHGYEQYF
.	TRBV5-1	.	TRBJ1-6	TGCGCCAGCAGCTTGTATTCTGGGAAGTCACCCCTCCACTTT	CASSLYSGKSPLHF
.	TRBV2	TRBD2	TRBJ2-7	TGTGCCAGCAGTGGGCTAGCGGGGGGGTACGAGCAGTACTTC	CASSGLAGGYEQYF
.	TRBV5-1	.	TRBJ1-1	TGCGCCAGCAGCTGGGGCCGGTCGAACACTGAAGCTTTCTTT	CASSWGRSNTEAFF
.	TRBV5-1	.	TRBJ2-5	TGCGCCAGCAGCGTTCAGGGGGGTCGGCAAGAGACCCAGTACTTC	CASSVQGGRQETQYF
.	TRBV23-1	TRBD1	TRBJ2-2	TGCGCCAGCAGAACCACAGGGGAACGGGACACCGGGGAGCTGTTTTTT	CASRTTGERDTGELFF
.	TRBV18	.	TRBJ1-5	TGTGCCAGCTCACGGTTGCTGCTGCAGGAAGGCAATCAGCCCCAGCATTTT	CASSRLLLQEGNQPQHF
few	TRBV3-1	.	TRBJ2-7	TGTGCCAGCAGCCCCGGGACTGACTACGAGCAGTACTTC	CASSPGTDYEQYF
.	TRBV7-7	TRBD2	TRBJ2-2	TGTGCCAGCAGCCGGGGAGGGGATGCCGGGGAGCTGTTTTTT	CASSRGGDAGELFF
.	TRBV29-1	.	TRBJ2-3	TGCAGCGTAATAAAGACAGTGAATACGCAGTATTTT	CSVIKTVNTQYF
.	TRBV24-1	TRBD1	TRBJ2-2	TGTGCCACACACGGGGACAGGGCGAACACCGGGGAGCTGTTTTTT	CATHGDRANTGELFF
.	TRBV7-2	.	TRBJ2-7	TGTGCCAGCAGCAACCTTGGGGGCTACGAGCAGTACTTC	CASSNLGGYEQYF
.	TRBV23-1	.	TRBJ2-4	TGCGCCAGCAGTCAGTGGCCCTTCCCGGGGCCAAAAAACATTCAGTACTTC	CASSQWPFPGPKNIQYF
.	TRBV30	.	TRBJ2-7	TGTGCCTGGAGTGTAGCCCCAACCGAGCAGTACTTC	CAWSVAPTEQYF